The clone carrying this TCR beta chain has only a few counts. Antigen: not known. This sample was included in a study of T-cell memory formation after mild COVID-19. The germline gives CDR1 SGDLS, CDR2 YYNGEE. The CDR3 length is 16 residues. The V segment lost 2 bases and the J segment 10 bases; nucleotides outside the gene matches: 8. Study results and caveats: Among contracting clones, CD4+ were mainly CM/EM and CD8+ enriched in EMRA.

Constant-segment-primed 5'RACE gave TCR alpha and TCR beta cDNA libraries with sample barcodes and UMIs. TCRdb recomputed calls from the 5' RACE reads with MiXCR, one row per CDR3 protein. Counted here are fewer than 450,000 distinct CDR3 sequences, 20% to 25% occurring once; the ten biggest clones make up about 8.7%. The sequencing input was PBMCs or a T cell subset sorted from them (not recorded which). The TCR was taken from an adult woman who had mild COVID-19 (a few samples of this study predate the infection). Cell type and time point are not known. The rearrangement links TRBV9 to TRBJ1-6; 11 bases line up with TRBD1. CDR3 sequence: CASSVEDRGRGSPLHF. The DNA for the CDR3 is TGTGCCAGCAGCGTGGAGGACAGGGGGCGAGGCTCACCCCTCCACTTT.